This T cell receptor beta chain was sequenced during a study of beta chain features in type 1 diabetes. Overall study findings and caveats: Healthy donors had naive, central memory and Treg TCRB repertoires that appeared less similar than those seen among patients. Any HLA type influence on TCRB rearrangement was left unresolved here. In cDNA sequencing, cells with high TCR expression could be over-represented.

This clone was seen a few times. Its antigen is currently unknown. Of the isolated RNA, all was reverse transcribed, and so the sequenced material was expressed TCRB transcripts. Clones were sequenced by immunoSEQ multiplex PCR, and TCRdb holds only the in-frame ones, with some missing. In the table there are a few hundred thousand clones, approximately 31% of which are singletons. This CDR3 is built from 13 residues. Sequenced material: naive CD4+ T cells from blood. This sequence was found in a man younger than 30 in good health. The chain recombines TRBV21-1 with TRBJ1-3. TRBV21-1 is a pseudogene segment. As DNA, the CDR3 is TGTGCCAGCAGCAAAGGTCGTGGAAACACCATATATTTT. Translating it yields CASSKGRGNTIYF.